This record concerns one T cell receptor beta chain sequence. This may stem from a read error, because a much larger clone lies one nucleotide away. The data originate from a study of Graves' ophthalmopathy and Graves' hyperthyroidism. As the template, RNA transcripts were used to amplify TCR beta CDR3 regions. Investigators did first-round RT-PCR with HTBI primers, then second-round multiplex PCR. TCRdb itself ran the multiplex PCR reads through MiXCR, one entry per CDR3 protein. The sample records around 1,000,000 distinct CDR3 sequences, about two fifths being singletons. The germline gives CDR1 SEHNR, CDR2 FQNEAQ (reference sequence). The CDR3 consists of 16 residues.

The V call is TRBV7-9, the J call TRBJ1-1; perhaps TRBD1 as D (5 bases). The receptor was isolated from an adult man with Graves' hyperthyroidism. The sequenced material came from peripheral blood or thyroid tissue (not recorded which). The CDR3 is CASSLIRQIKDPETFF. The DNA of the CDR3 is TGTGCCAGCAGCTTAATCCGACAGATAAAGGACCCTGAAACTTTCTTT.